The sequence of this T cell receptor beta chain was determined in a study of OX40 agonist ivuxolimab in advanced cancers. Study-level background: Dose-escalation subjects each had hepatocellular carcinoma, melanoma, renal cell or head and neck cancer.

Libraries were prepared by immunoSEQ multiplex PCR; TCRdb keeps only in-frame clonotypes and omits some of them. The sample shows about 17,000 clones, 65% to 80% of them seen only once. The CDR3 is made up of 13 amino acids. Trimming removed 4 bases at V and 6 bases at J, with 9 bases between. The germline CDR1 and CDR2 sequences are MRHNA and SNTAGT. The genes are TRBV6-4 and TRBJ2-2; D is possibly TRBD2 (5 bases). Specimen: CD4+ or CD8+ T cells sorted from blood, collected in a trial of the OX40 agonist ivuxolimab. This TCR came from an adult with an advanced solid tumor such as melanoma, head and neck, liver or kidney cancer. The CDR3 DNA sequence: TGTGCCAGCAGTGTTCGGGAATCCGGGGAGCTGTTTTTT. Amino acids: CASSVRESGELFF.